Each of the 14 T cell receptor beta chains below was sequenced from the same sample in a study of precursors of human CD4 cytotoxic T cells. The bulk UMI libraries came from four sorted CD4+ memory subsets, including IL-7R-high and IL-7R-negative TEMRA. TCRdb fed the reads into MiXCR, producing one record per CDR3 protein. The profile shows more than 600 distinct CDR3 sequences, around 20% of them singletons. Source material: memory CD4+ T cells from blood (PBMCs). All receptors derive from a human donor in good health.

The rearrangement links TRBV2 to TRBJ1-1; possibly TRBD1 for D (5 bases). This CDR3 spans 13 amino acids. The V gene lost 5 bases and the J gene lost 1 base, with 8 bases spanning the gap. Looked up from germline, CDR1 is SNHLY and CDR2 is FYNNEI. The CDR3 here is CASSPQENTEAFF. Written as DNA, the CDR3 is TGTGCCAGCAGTCCACAGGAGAACACTGAAGCTTTCTTT.

In this sample, this clonotype is large (0.1 to 1%). The chain is built from TRBV29-1 and TRBJ2-7; 7 positions agree with TRBD1. The length of the CDR3 is 14 residues. The V gene's germline CDR1 is SQVTM and CDR2 ANQGSEA. Unmatched junction bases numbered 8, after V lost 6 bases and J lost 0 bases. The CDR3 here is CSVAAGTVSYEQYF. The CDR3 DNA follows: TGCAGCGTGGCGGCCGGGACAGTCTCCTACGAGCAGTACTTC.

Only a few counts were recorded for this clonotype. The CDR3 DNA reads TGTGCCAGCAGTTTCGGGGCCACCCACGGCACAGATACGCAGTATTTT. Amino acids: CASSFGATHGTDTQYF. The rearrangement uses TRBV12-3 or TRBV12-4 and TRBJ2-3, with D perhaps assigned TRBD1 or TRBD2 (5 bases each). V lost 3 bases to trimming and J lost 1 base, with 14 bases between them. The CDR3 has 16 residues.

This clonotype is labeled large. The rearrangement uses TRBV4-2 and TRBJ1-2; perhaps TRBD1 as D (5 bases). The germline CDR1 and CDR2 sequences are LGHNA and YNFKEQ. The ends were cut back, 4 bases at V and 4 bases at J, with 16 bases in the middle. The length of the CDR3 is 15 residues. The CDR3 bases are TGTGCCAGCAGCCCCCAGGGAGGCGGCCCCTATGGCTACACCTTC. This gives the protein CASSPQGGGPYGYTF.

This clonotype appeared a few times. This rearrangement joins TRBV29-1 to TRBJ1-4; D is unclear. Germline V gives CDR1 SQVTM, CDR2 ANQGSEA. The CDR3 sequence is 11 residues long. V was shortened by 7 bases and J by 7 bases, with 10 bases between the two germline ends. CDR3: CSGGWSEKLFF. The CDR3 DNA reads as TGCAGCGGGGGATGGTCTGAAAAACTGTTTTTT.

This clonotype is large (0.1 to 1%). The rearrangement uses TRBV28 and TRBJ2-7; TRBD2 matches 14 bases. From germline, CDR1 is MDHEN and CDR2 SYDVKM. This CDR3 region has 13 residues. V shed 10 bases, J shed 6 bases, and the junction held 5 bases outside the gene matches. The CDR3 protein is CATGTSGRPEQYF. The CDR3 coding sequence is TGTGCCACCGGGACTAGCGGGAGACCCGAGCAGTACTTC. Based on the CDR3 plus reference TRBV28 and TRBJ2-7, the full variable domain is DVKVTQSSRYLVKRTGEKVFLECVQDMDHENMFWYRQDPGLGLRLIYFSYDVKMKEKGDIPEGYSVSREKKERFSLILESASTNQTSMYLCATGTSGRPEQYFGPGTRLTVT.

This chain connects TRBV7-9 to TRBJ2-5, with D hard to call. The CDR3 runs 11 residues. Germline lookup yields CDR1 SEHNR and CDR2 FQNEAQ (reference sequence). Trimming cost V 4 bases and J 9 bases, with 9 bases left between them. CDR3 bases: TGTGCCAGCAGCTCTACCGGCTCCCAGTACTTC. Translation gives CASSSTGSQYF.

Judged by abundance, this clonotype is large. CDR3 region: CASSLAGEAFF. The DNA for the CDR3 is TGTGCCAGCAGCTTAGCGGGAGAAGCTTTCTTT. This chain uses TRBV11-2 with TRBJ1-1; D gene ambiguous. This CDR3 contains 11 residues. Trimming left V 1 base short and J 8 bases short, with 5 bases between. CDR1 is SGHAT and CDR2 is FQNNGV in the germline V gene.

V and J are TRBV7-2 and TRBJ2-1; 8 bases are a match to TRBD2. The CDR3 spans 19 residues. CDR1 is SGHTA and CDR2 is FQGNSA in the germline V gene. J gave up 1 base and V 5 bases, and 16 bases lay outside the gene matches. CDR3 residues: CASSPFGSGTSRSYNEQFF. CDR3 nucleotide sequence: TGTGCCAGCAGCCCCTTTGGTAGCGGGACCTCGCGGTCCTACAATGAGCAGTTCTTC.

This clonotype is termed medium-sized. This chain uses TRBV11-2 with TRBJ2-7; no firm D call. There are 14 residues in the CDR3. Germline values: CDR1 SGHAT, CDR2 FQNNGV. The ends were cut back, 2 bases at V and 0 bases at J, with 8 bases in the middle. The CDR3 nucleotides read TGTGCCAGCAGCTTAACGGATAGCTCCTACGAGCAGTACTTC. It encodes CASSLTDSSYEQYF. Based on the CDR3 plus reference TRBV11-2 and TRBJ2-7, the full variable domain is EAGVAQSPRYKIIEKRQSVAFWCNPISGHATLYWYQQILGQGPKLLIQFQNNGVVDDSQLPKDRFSAERLKGVDSTLKIQPAKLEDSAVYLCASSLTDSSYEQYFGPGTRLTVT.

This clonotype ranks as large. The rearrangement uses TRBV30 and TRBJ1-1; 7 nucleotides align to TRBD1. Per germline, CDR1 GTSNPN and CDR2 SVGIG (reference sequence). Trimming removed 6 bases from V and 1 base from J; junction bases left unmatched: 5. The CDR3 has 13 residues. CDR3 bases: TGTGCCTGCTCCGGGACAGCGAACACTGAAGCTTTCTTT. It yields the protein CACSGTANTEAFF.

This clonotype is large within its sample. V usage is TRBV5-1 and J usage is TRBJ2-3; perhaps TRBD2 as D (5 bases). The V and J ends lost 5 bases and 3 bases respectively, with 13 bases between them. This CDR3 has 14 amino acids. Germline lookup yields CDR1 SGHRS and CDR2 YFSETQ. CDR3 bases: TGCGCCAGCAGAGCGAAGGGAGTAACAGATACGCAGTATTTT. Protein sequence: CASRAKGVTDTQYF.

The chain links TRBV4-2 to TRBJ2-1; tentative D call: TRBD2 (6 bases). Germline lookup yields CDR1 LGHNA and CDR2 YNFKEQ. This CDR3 comprises 17 residues. Between the trimmed V and J ends, which lost 1 base and 6 bases, there was a span of 19 bases. CDR3 sequence (DNA): TGTGCCAGCAGCCAAGGGGCCGGGACTCCCGGGCTCAATGAGCAGTTCTTC. Its protein product is CASSQGAGTPGLNEQFF.

V and J are TRBV24-1 and TRBJ2-6; 7 nucleotides line up with TRBD1. Germline V CDR1 and CDR2: KGHDR, SFDVKD. The CDR3 is made up of 15 amino acids. V lost 6 bases to trimming and J lost 2 bases; unmatched junction nucleotides: 3. The CDR3 here is CATSQTGAGANVLTF. For the CDR3, the DNA is TGTGCCACCAGTCAAACAGGGGCTGGGGCCAACGTCCTGACTTTC.